This TCR beta chain was identified in a study of molecular identifiers for immune sequencing clone quantification. Study details: Within a replicate experiment, RNA obtained from either approximately 20,000 or 98,000 naive CD8 cells was divided into five aliquots, and four of those aliquots were then sequenced.

TCRdb redid the calling of the PCR reads with MiXCR, one entry per CDR3 protein. The sample holds around 320,000 distinct CDR3 sequences, 24% seen once. Per germline, CDR1 MNHNS and CDR2 SASEGT. This CDR3 region has 15 residues. The V and J ends lost 3 bases and 1 base respectively, with 12 bases between them. Notes on the study in general: Clone sizes could be underestimated for highly expanded clones when identical TCR molecules share a barcode.

Every naive CD8 library was made from between about 18,000 and 1,100,000 sorted cells with 10%, 30% or 50% RNA. Comment on this clonotype: The antigen remains undetermined.

The TCR sequence derives from a human donor in good health. Some libraries in this study had Jurkat cell RNA spiked in. Specimen: naive CD8+ T cells from blood, with Jurkat cell RNA spiked in. Subset denoted: FACS-sorted CD8+CD4-CCR7+CD45RA+ naive T cells. The chain carries TRBV6-1 and TRBJ1-2, with D tentatively TRBD1 (5 bases). CDR3 coding DNA: TGTGCCAGCAGTGAGGGGGGAGACAATAACTATGGCTACACCTTC. Its translation is CASSEGGDNNYGYTF.